Listed here is a single T cell receptor (beta chain). Its antigen is not identified. CDR1 SGHTS and CDR2 YDEGEE come from the germline V gene. V lost 5 bases, J lost 3 bases, and 21 bases lay in between. This CDR3 comprises 17 residues. Diagnosis relied on clinical symptoms, serum thyroxine and TRAb, thyroid ultrasound and orbital computed tomography. This sample is drawn from a study of T cells in Graves' hyperthyroidism and ophthalmopathy. Whole-study context: Once the initial diagnosis was made, peripheral blood was obtained before any treatment.

Regions amplified from RNA transcripts were the TCR beta CDR3 regions. Initially, a first-round RT-PCR of the TCR CDR3 employed the HTBI primer set. One entry per CDR3 protein results from TCRdb running MiXCR on the multiplex PCR reads. The sample includes approximately 530,000 distinct CDR3 sequences, just under 20% of them seen just once. Overall study findings and caveats: Ophthalmopathy cases were set apart from stable hyperthyroidism by a 13 V-J model.

The J gene is TRBJ2-1, the V gene TRBV5-8, with D possibly being TRBD1 or TRBD2 (5 bases each). The clonotype was recovered from a man in his forties with Graves' ophthalmopathy. Sequencing was done on a sample of blood. CDR3 sequence: CASSYLPGRGFYNEQFF. In DNA form, the CDR3 reads TGTGCCAGCAGTTATTTACCGGGACGGGGATTCTACAATGAGCAGTTCTTC.